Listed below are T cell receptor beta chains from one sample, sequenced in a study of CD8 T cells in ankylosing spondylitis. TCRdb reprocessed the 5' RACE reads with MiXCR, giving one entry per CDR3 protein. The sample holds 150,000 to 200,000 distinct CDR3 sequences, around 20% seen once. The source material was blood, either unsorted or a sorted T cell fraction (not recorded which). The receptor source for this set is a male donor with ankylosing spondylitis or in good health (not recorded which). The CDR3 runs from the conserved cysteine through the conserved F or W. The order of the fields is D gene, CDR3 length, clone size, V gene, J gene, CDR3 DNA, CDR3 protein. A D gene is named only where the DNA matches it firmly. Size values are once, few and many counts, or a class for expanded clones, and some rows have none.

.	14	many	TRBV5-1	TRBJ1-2	TGCGCCAGCACTTCGGGGTCCGGTAACTATGGCTACACCTTC	CASTSGSGNYGYTF
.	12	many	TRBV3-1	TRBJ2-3	TGTGCCAGCTCCACTAGCACAGATACGCAGTATTTT	CASSTSTDTQYF
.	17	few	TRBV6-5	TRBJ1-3	TGTGCCAGCAGTTACTCGAGTCGCGGACTCTCGGGAAACACCATATATTTT	CASSYSSRGLSGNTIYF
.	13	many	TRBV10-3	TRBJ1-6	TGTGCCATCAGTCCTCAATCAAATTCACCCCTCCACTTT	CAISPQSNSPLHF
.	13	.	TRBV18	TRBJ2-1	TGTGCCAGCTCCCCGGGTATGGCCCATGAGCAGTTCTTC	CASSPGMAHEQFF
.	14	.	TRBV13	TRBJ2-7	TGTGCCAGCCGGACCAGCGGCCGATCCTACGAGCAGTACTTC	CASRTSGRSYEQYF
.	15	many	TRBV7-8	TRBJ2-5	TGTGCCAGCAGCCCTCCCTCCGTAGCACAAGAGACCCAGTACTTC	CASSPPSVAQETQYF
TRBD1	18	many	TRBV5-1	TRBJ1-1	TGCGCCAGCAGCTTGAAACCGGGACAGACCTACGAGGGTGCTGAAGCTTTCTTT	CASSLKPGQTYEGAEAFF
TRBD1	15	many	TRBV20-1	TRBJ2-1	TGCAGTGCTGGCCGGACAGGCCTAACCTACAATGAGCAGTTCTTC	CSAGRTGLTYNEQFF
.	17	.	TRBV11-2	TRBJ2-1	TGTGCCAGCAGCTTAGTTCCGGGACTGAGCTCCTACAATGAGCAGTTCTTC	CASSLVPGLSSYNEQFF
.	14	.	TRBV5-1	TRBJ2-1	TGCGCCAGCAGCTTTGGCGGGGCATACAATGAGCAGTTCTTC	CASSFGGAYNEQFF
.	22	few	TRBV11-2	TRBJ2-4	TGTGCCAGCAGCTTATCGAGTCGAACCCCCCGACAGGACTTTTTAGCCAAAAACATTCAGTACTTC	CASSLSSRTPRQDFLAKNIQYF
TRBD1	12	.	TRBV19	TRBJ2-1	TGTGCCAGTAGTGACAGGGAAGATGAGCAGTTCTTC	CASSDREDEQFF